This record looks at one TCR beta chain sequence and its context. The sample comes from a study of blood T cell repertoires in COVID-19. Looking at the study overall: Samples came from the United States, Italy and Spain, spanning acute and convalescent COVID-19. The analysed material was cDNA or gDNA that came from T cells, B-cell-depleted T cells, or PBMCs.

Authors' processing steps: Amplified reference gene primers provided the basis for estimating nucleated cell counts. Profiling relied on immunoSEQ multiplex PCR, and the TCRdb table lists in-frame clones only, not all of them. D and trimming were read from the DNA, whereas the V and J calls and clone size are those reported in that table. This table has around 120,000 clones, about 90% appearing once. CDR3 size: 15 residues. V lost 5 bases and J lost 0, with 12 bases in between. Germline CDR1 and CDR2: LNHNV and YYDKDF (reference sequence). This sequence joins TRBV15 and TRBJ2-3; no firm D call. Sequenced: peripheral blood. This clonotype was obtained from a man between 65 and 85 years old who had recovered from COVID-19. The DNA of the CDR3 is TGTGCCACCAGCCGCGCGTTTACTAGCACAGATACGCAGTATTTT. It codes for CATSRAFTSTDTQYF.